The 17 T cell receptor beta chains below come from one sample, sequenced in a study of post-analysis software for immune sequencing data. TCR beta cDNA libraries included unique molecular identifiers. TCRdb re-called the PCR reads through MiXCR, storing one row per CDR3 protein. The sample lists some 890,000 distinct CDR3 sequences; under 70% were seen once. Their antigen targets remain unknown. Points from the study as a whole: Compared with controls, patients had more of about 5 TRBV segments, including TRBV5-6, TRBV5-1 and TRBV20-1.

Sequenced: blood. These TCRs come from a girl aged 5 to 17 with multiple sclerosis.

This clonotype has a handful of counts. V and J are TRBV18 and TRBJ2-1; TRBD2 agrees at 13 bases. V lost 0 bases, J lost 0 bases, and 8 bases stayed unmatched. This CDR3 spans 20 amino acids. Looked up from germline, CDR1 is KGHSH and CDR2 is LQKENI. This CDR3 reads CASSPPAGLAGSSSYNEQFF. The CDR3 DNA reads TGTGCCAGCTCACCACCTGCGGGACTAGCGGGGTCAAGCTCCTACAATGAGCAGTTCTTC.

This clonotype was observed a handful of times. The CDR3 protein is CASTLGGISYEQYF. In DNA form, the CDR3 reads TGTGCCAGCACCCTAGGGGGGATTTCCTACGAGCAGTACTTC. The chain carries TRBV7-2 and TRBJ2-7; either TRBD1 or TRBD2 may supply D (6 bases each). The CDR3 sequence is 14 residues long. The V gene's germline CDR1 is SGHTA and CDR2 FQGNSA. Trimming took 7 bases from V and 1 from J, leaving 14 bases between them. The full variable domain, its missing parts supplied by reference TRBV7-2 and TRBJ2-7, is GAGVSQSPSNKVTEKGKDVELRCDPISGHTALYWYRQSLGQGLEFLIYFQGNSAPDKSGLPSDRFSAERTGGSVSTLTIQRTQQEDSAVYLCASTLGGISYEQYFGPGTRLTVT.

V and J are TRBV10-3 and TRBJ2-5, with D maybe TRBD1 (6 bases). This CDR3 spans 16 amino acids. V shed 0 bases and J shed 5 bases, with 16 bases lying between them. The germline CDR1 and CDR2 sequences are ENHRY and SYGVKD. CDR3: CAISESGSGARETQYF. The CDR3 DNA is TGTGCCATCAGTGAGTCAGGATCAGGGGCCCGGGAGACCCAGTACTTC.

This clonotype was counted a few times. This chain joins TRBV10-3 and TRBJ1-2; D unresolved. This CDR3 is 13 amino acids long. V was pared by 3 bases and J by 0 bases, with 5 bases between. Germline-derived CDR1 and CDR2 are ENHRY and SYGVKD. The CDR3 DNA reads as TGTGCCATCAGTGACCCAGCTAACTATGGCTACACCTTC. Translated: CAISDPANYGYTF.

The chain joins TRBV7-9 to TRBJ2-4, with 15 bases aligning to TRBD2. The V gene end was trimmed by 6 bases and the J gene end by 13 bases; junction bases not matched to a gene: 19. The CDR3 spans 18 residues. Germline CDR1 reads SEHNR; CDR2 reads FQNEAQ (reference sequence). The CDR3 here is CASRPAWTSGRAGGEQYF. The CDR3 coding sequence is TGTGCCAGCAGACCAGCATGGACTAGCGGGAGGGCTGGAGGTGAGCAGTACTTC.

The table lists this clonotype with a few counts. The chain links TRBV10-1 to TRBJ2-4; D is perhaps TRBD2 (6 bases). TRBJ2-7 explains the end of the DNA better; the J call may be wrong. The CDR3 sequence is 13 residues long. Germline values: CDR1 WNHNN, CDR2 SYGVQD (reference sequence). The CDR3 protein is CASSGSPYGEQYF. The CDR3 DNA sequence: TGCGCCAGCAGCGGGAGCCCGTATGGCGAGCAGTACTTC.

The CDR3 DNA reads as TGCAGCGTTGACCTCAAATGGGCAGAACAAGAGACCCAGTACTTC. This sequence encodes CSVDLKWAEQETQYF. The chain employs TRBV29-1 and TRBJ2-5; no clear D. Trimming took off 3 bases at V and 2 bases at J, with 16 bases between the two ends. The CDR3 consists of 15 residues. Germline V gene data show CDR1 as SQVTM and CDR2 as ANQGSEA.

The chain is built from TRBV12-3 or TRBV12-4 and TRBJ1-1; 8 bases align to TRBD1. This CDR3 is 17 amino acids long. Trimming at V came to 5 bases and at J to 3 bases, leaving 14 bases not matched to a gene. CDR3 coding DNA: TGTGCCAGCAGTCCCGGACAGGGTCATGGATCGGACACTGAAGCTTTCTTT. Amino acids: CASSPGQGHGSDTEAFF.

The CDR3 DNA follows: TGTGCCAGCAAAGCTGGGATCTCCTACAATGAGCAGTTCTTC. This encodes CASKAGISYNEQFF. J is TRBJ2-1 and V is TRBV2, with D unclear. The CDR3 is 14 residues long. The germline V gene has CDR1 SNHLY and CDR2 FYNNEI. The V and J ends lost 7 bases and 0 bases respectively, with 10 bases between them.

The J gene is TRBJ2-5, the V gene TRBV4-1, with 9 bases that match TRBD2. Germline V CDR1 and CDR2: MGHRA, YSYEKL. J lost 5 bases, V lost 6 bases, and 10 bases had no gene match. The CDR3 sequence is 15 residues long. This CDR3 is CASSPPGSGGETQYF. The CDR3 bases are TGCGCCAGCAGTCCCCCGGGTAGCGGGGGCGAGACCCAGTACTTC.

This clonotype has only one observation. The chain recombines TRBV20-1 with TRBJ1-5, with D possibly matching TRBD1 (5 bases). V was trimmed by 6 bases and J by 5 bases, leaving 17 bases between them. Germline lookup yields CDR1 DFQATT and CDR2 SNEGSKA (reference sequence). The CDR3 has 14 residues. Here the CDR3 reads CSAKPRRGDQPQHF. Written as DNA, the CDR3 is TGCAGTGCGAAACCCCGGCGGGGGGATCAGCCCCAGCATTTT.

The gene calls are TRBV29-1 and TRBJ2-1; D not resolved. This CDR3 contains 13 residues. Germline V CDR1 and CDR2: SQVTM, ANQGSEA. V was cut by 3 bases and J by 1 base, with 7 bases left in between. The CDR3 here is CSVDGDSYNEQFF. For the CDR3, the DNA is TGCAGCGTTGACGGAGATTCCTACAATGAGCAGTTCTTC.

This clonotype showed up just a few times. The V and J genes are TRBV19 and TRBJ2-4, with D uncertain. This CDR3 comprises 14 residues. The V gene's germline CDR1 is LNHDA and CDR2 SQIVND (reference sequence). Trimming took off 5 bases at V and 1 base at J, with 9 bases between the two ends. The DNA for the CDR3 is TGTGCCAGTAGTGTCGCTGGGGCCAAAAACATTCAGTACTTC. It specifies CASSVAGAKNIQYF.

The chain combines TRBV12-3 or TRBV12-4 with TRBJ2-1; weak D call: TRBD1 (6 bases). The CDR3 sequence is 16 residues long. With 3 bases removed from V and 4 bases from J, the gap between germline ends came to 16 bases. The CDR3 loop is CASSFSMRQEYNEQFF. CDR3 nucleotides: TGTGCCAGCAGTTTTAGTATGAGACAGGAATACAATGAGCAGTTCTTC.

The CDR3 region is CSARDSGRRPDMDTQYF. The DNA of the CDR3 is TGCAGTGCTAGGGACAGCGGGAGACGGCCGGATATGGATACGCAGTATTTT. The chain combines TRBV20-1 with TRBJ2-3; 8 bases are a match to TRBD2. J lost 6 bases, V lost 3 bases, and 17 bases had no gene match. The CDR3 spans 17 residues. Looked up from germline, CDR1 is DFQATT and CDR2 is SNEGSKA (reference sequence).

The V and J genes are TRBV12-3 or TRBV12-4 and TRBJ1-2; 7 bases agree with TRBD1. V shed 2 bases, J shed 7 bases, and the junction held 10 bases outside the gene matches. This CDR3 contains 15 residues. CDR3 region: CASSLRQGGTGGYTF. DNA of the CDR3: TGTGCCAGCAGTTTAAGACAGGGAGGGACGGGTGGCTACACCTTC.

J is TRBJ2-5 and V is TRBV6-6; 10 nucleotides align to TRBD2. V dropped 6 bases and J dropped 4; count of bases not matched to a gene: 8. This CDR3 is built from 15 residues. Germline CDR1 reads MNHNY; CDR2 reads SVGAGI (reference sequence). DNA of the CDR3: TGTGCCAGCAGCCACTGGCCTAGCGGGGGAGAGACCCAGTACTTC. Translating it yields CASSHWPSGGETQYF.